This T cell receptor (beta chain) was sequenced in a study of shared clonotypes between healthy human individuals. Study findings and constraints: Several donors had around 5% of their naive CD4 clonotypes in common.

Germline CDR1 SGHRS, CDR2 YFSETQ. V shed 2 bases and J shed 3 bases, with 17 bases lying between them. The CDR3 covers 17 residues. About this clone: The antigen is not known.

Some clones are missing from TCRdb's copy, which holds only in-frame ones; the method was immunoSEQ multiplex PCR. The sample consists of about 110,000 clones, around 71% of them appearing once. All donors were Caucasian adults living in Nashville, Tennessee. The receptor's source is a woman aged 30 to 39 in good health. The sequencing input was memory CD8+ T cells sorted from blood. The subset denotes: CD45RO+ cells pooled with CCR7-negative TemRA cells. The chain joins TRBV5-1 to TRBJ2-2; D might be TRBD1 (6 bases). CDR3: CASSFPHDGTYTGELFF. The CDR3 DNA is TGCGCCAGCAGCTTTCCCCACGACGGGACATACACCGGGGAGCTGTTTTTT.